The rows below give T cell receptor beta chains drawn from one sample of a study of blood T cell repertoires in COVID-19. Profiled with immunoSEQ multiplex PCR; TCRdb holds only in-frame clones, not every one. There are around 100,000 clones in the sample; 80% to 90% occur only once, and less than 3% lies in the top ten. Sequenced sample: PBMCs or T cells enriched from blood (not recorded which). All receptors derive from a woman aged 50 to 60 who had recovered from COVID-19. Both conserved end residues are part of each CDR3.

>TRBV24-1
CATSDRPGTGVDTEAFF
>TRBV19
CASSIKRTSGGGDEQFF
>TRBV6-1
CASSESSGGTDTQYF
>TRBV27
CASSSINRGDNQPQHF
>TRBV6-2/TRBV6-3
CASSYRQGAAETQYF
>TRBV6-1
CASSDGGLSTEAFF
>TRBV5-5
CASSGTGRQFYEQYF
>TRBV5-1
CASSQGLAGGNGELFF
>TRBV5-1
CASSSQGGETQYF
>TRBV11-2
CASSLGGRTNNEQFF